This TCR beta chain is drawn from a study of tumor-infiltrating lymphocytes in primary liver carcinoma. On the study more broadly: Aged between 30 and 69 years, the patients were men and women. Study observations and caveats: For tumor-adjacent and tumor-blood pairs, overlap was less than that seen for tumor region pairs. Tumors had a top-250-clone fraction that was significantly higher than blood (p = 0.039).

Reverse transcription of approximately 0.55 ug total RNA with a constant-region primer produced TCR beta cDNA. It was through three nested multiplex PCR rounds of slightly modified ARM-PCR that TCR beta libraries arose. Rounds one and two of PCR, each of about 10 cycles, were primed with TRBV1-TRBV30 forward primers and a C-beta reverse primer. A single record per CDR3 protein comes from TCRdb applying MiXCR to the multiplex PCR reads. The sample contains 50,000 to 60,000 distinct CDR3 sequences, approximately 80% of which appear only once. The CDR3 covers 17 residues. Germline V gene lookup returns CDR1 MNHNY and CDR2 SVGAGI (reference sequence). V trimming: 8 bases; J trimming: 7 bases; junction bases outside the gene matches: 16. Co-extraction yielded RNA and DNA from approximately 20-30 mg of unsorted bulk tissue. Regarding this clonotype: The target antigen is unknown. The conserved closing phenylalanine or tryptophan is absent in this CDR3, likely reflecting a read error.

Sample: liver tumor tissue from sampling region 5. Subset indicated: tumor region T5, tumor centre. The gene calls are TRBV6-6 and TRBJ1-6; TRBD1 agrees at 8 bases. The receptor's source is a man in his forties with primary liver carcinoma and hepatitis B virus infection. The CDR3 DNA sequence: TGTGCCAGCGGGACCGGGACAGGTGCCCGGGGAAATTCACCCCTCCACATT. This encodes CASGTGTGARGNSPLHI.